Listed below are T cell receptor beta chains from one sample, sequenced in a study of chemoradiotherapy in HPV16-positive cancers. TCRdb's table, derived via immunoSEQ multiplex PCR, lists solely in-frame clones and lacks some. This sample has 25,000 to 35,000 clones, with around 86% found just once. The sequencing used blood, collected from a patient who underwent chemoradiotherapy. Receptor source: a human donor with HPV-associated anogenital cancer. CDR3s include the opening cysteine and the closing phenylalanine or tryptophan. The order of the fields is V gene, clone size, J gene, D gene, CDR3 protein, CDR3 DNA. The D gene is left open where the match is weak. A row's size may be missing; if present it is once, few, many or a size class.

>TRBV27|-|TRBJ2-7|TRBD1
CASSFTAGTAFYEQYF
TGTGCCAGCAGTTTCACCGCCGGGACAGCCTTCTACGAGCAGTACTTC
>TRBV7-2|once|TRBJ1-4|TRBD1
CASSSTGGINEKLFF
TGTGCCAGCAGCTCTACAGGGGGTATTAATGAAAAACTGTTTTTT
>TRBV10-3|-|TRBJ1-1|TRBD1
CAILSRQGGTEAFF
TGTGCCATCCTCTCCCGACAGGGGGGAACTGAAGCTTTCTTT
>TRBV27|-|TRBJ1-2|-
CASSVDNNYGYTF
TGTGCCAGCAGTGTAGATAATAACTATGGCTACACCTTC
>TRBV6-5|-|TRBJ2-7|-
CASRTDRTYEQYF
TGTGCCAGCAGAACCGACAGAACCTACGAGCAGTACTTC
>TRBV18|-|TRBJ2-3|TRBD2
CASSQYTAGGPTDTQYF
TGTGCCAGCTCACAGTACACAGCGGGGGGTCCCACAGATACGCAGTATTTT
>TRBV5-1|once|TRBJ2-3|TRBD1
CASSFDRGRDTQYF
TGCGCCAGCAGCTTTGACAGGGGTAGGGATACGCAGTATTTT
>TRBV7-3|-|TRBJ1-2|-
CASSPSLTGFVLGYTF
TGTGCCAGCAGCCCCAGCCTTACGGGGTTCGTCCTGGGCTACACCTTC
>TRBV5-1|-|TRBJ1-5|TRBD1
CASSLQGAGNQPQHF
TGCGCCAGCAGCCTGCAGGGGGCGGGCAATCAGCCCCAGCATTTT
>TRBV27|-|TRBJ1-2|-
CASSARTANYGYTF
TGTGCCAGCAGTGCCCGGACAGCAAACTATGGCTACACCTTC
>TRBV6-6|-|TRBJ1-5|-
CASNFDSSNQPQHF
TGTGCCAGCAACTTCGACAGTTCCAATCAGCCCCAGCATTTT
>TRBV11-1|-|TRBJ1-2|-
CASSSGRNYGYTF
TGTGCCAGCAGCTCGGGGCGTAACTATGGCTACACCTTC
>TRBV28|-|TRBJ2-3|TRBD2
CASGTGGRQYF
TGTGCCAGCGGGACGGGAGGAAGGCAGTATTTT
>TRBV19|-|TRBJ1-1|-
CASSFVGTLNTEAFF
TGTGCCAGTAGTTTTGTGGGGACCTTGAACACTGAAGCTTTCTTT
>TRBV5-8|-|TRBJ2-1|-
CASRKYREQFF
TGTGCCAGCCGAAAGTACAGAGAGCAGTTCTTC
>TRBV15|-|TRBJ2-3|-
CATSRDTRGSTDTQYF
TGTGCCACCAGCAGAGATACTAGAGGAAGCACAGATACGCAGTATTTT
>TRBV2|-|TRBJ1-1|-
CASSGKGNTEAFF
TGTGCCAGCAGTGGAAAGGGAAACACTGAAGCTTTCTTT
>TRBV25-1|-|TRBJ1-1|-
CASSENEGRKAFF
TGTGCCAGCAGTGAGAATGAGGGAAGAAAAGCTTTCTTT
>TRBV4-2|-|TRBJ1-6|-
CASSREGEASPLHF
TGTGCCAGCAGCCGAGAGGGTGAGGCTTCACCCCTCCACTTT
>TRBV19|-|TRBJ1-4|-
CASSRGRTNEKLFF
TGTGCCAGTAGTAGGGGCAGAACAAATGAAAAACTGTTTTTT
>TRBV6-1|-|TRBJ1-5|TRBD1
CASSVTGGQYSNQPQHF
TGTGCCAGCAGTGTGACCGGGGGACAGTATAGCAATCAGCCCCAGCATTTT
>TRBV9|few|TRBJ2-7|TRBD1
CASSPLGTGNYEQYF
TGTGCCAGCAGCCCTCTGGGGACAGGAAACTACGAGCAGTACTTC
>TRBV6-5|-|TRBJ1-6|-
CASSREFHNSPLHF
TGTGCCAGCAGCAGGGAATTCCATAATTCACCCCTCCACTTT
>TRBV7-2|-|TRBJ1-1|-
CASSFGNTEAFF
TGTGCCAGCAGCTTCGGGAACACTGAAGCTTTCTTT
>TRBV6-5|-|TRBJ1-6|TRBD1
CASSYYRGGVSPLHF
TGTGCCAGCAGTTACTACAGGGGGGGTGTTTCACCCCTCCACTTT
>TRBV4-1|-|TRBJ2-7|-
CASSQEVGDSSYEQYF
TGCGCCAGCAGCCAAGAAGTCGGAGACAGCTCCTACGAGCAGTACTTC
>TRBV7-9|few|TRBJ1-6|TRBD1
CASSGQEFWGSPLHF
TGTGCCAGCAGCGGACAGGAGTTCTGGGGTTCACCCCTCCACTTT
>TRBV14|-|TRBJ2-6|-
CASSSDSPSGANVLTF
TGTGCCAGCAGCTCCGACAGCCCCTCTGGGGCCAACGTCCTGACTTTC
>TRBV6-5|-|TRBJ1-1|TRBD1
CASSYMGQQNTEAFF
TGTGCCAGCAGTTACATGGGACAGCAGAACACTGAAGCTTTCTTT
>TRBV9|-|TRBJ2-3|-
CASSGNSGTDTQYF
TGTGCCAGCAGCGGAAATAGCGGCACAGATACGCAGTATTTT
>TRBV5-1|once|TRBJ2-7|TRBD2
CASSPRRGSGVYKQYF
TGCGCCAGCAGTCCCCGGAGAGGTAGCGGGGTTTACAAGCAGTACTTC
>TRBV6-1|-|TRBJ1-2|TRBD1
CASSDSRTGYYGYTF
TGTGCCAGCAGTGATTCCAGGACAGGGTACTATGGCTACACCTTC
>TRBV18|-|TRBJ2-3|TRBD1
CASSPPGQGLDTQYF
TGTGCCAGCTCACCACCGGGACAGGGTTTAGATACGCAGTATTTT
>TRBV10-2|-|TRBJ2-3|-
CASSGVAASPLGTDTQYF
TGCGCCAGCAGTGGAGTTGCAGCTAGCCCCCTGGGCACAGATACGCAGTATTTT
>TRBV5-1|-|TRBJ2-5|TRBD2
CASSFLLAGQETQYF
TGCGCCAGCAGCTTCCTGTTAGCGGGGCAAGAGACCCAGTACTTC
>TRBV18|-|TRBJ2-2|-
CASSPQGGELFF
TGTGCCAGCTCACCACAAGGCGGGGAGCTGTTTTTT
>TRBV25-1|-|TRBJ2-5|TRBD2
CASERGGLQETQYF
TGTGCCAGCGAGCGGGGGGGCCTCCAAGAGACCCAGTACTTC
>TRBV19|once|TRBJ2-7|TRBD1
CASSTGQGYEQYF
TGTGCCAGTAGTACCGGACAGGGCTACGAGCAGTACTTC
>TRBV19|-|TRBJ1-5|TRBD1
CASSLTGDQPQHF
TGTGCCAGTAGTCTCACAGGGGATCAGCCCCAGCATTTT
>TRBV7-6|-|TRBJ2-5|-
CASSQTEGTQYF
TGTGCCAGCAGCCAAACCGAGGGGACCCAGTACTTC
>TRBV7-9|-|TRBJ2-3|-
CASSGGDPSTDTQYF
TGTGCCAGCAGTGGGGGTGATCCTAGCACAGATACGCAGTATTTT
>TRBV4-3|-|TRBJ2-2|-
CASSQILNTGELFF
TGCGCCAGCAGCCAGATCCTGAACACCGGGGAGCTGTTTTTT
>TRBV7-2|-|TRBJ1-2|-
CASSFAENGYTF
TGTGCCAGCAGTTTCGCAGAGAATGGCTACACCTTC
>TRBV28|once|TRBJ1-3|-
CASSLGAGNTIYF
TGTGCCAGCAGTTTAGGGGCCGGAAACACCATATATTTT
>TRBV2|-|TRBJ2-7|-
CASSEQMIYEQYF
TGTGCCAGCAGTGAACAGATGATCTACGAGCAGTACTTC
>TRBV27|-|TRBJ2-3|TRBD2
CASRIAGSTDTQYF
TGTGCCAGCAGAATAGCGGGGAGCACAGATACGCAGTATTTT
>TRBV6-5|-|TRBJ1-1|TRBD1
CASSWDRWNTEAFF
TGTGCCAGCAGTTGGGACAGGTGGAACACTGAAGCTTTCTTT
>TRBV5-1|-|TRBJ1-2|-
CASSLGERYGYTF
TGCGCCAGCAGCTTGGGGGAGAGGTATGGCTACACCTTC
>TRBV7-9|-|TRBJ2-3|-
CASSSSGTDTQYF
TGTGCCAGCAGCTCCAGCGGCACAGATACGCAGTATTTT
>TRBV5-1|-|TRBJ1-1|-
CASSLAITGNTEAFF
TGCGCCAGCAGCTTGGCCATCACGGGGAACACTGAAGCTTTCTTT
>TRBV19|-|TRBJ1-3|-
CASSIEDGTGNTIYF
TGTGCCAGTAGTATAGAGGACGGAACTGGAAACACCATATATTTT
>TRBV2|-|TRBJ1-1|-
CASSEAGSRTEAFF
TGTGCCAGCAGTGAAGCAGGATCTAGGACTGAAGCTTTCTTT
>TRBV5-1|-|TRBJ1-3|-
CASSLIASAGNTIYF
TGCGCCAGCAGCTTGATTGCCAGCGCTGGAAACACCATATATTTT
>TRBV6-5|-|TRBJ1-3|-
CASSLLSGNTIYF
TGTGCCAGCAGCCTCCTATCCGGAAACACCATATATTTT
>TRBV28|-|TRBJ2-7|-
CASSPPVSYEQYF
TGTGCCAGCAGTCCACCGGTCTCCTACGAGCAGTACTTC
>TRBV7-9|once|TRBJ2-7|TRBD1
CASSYQGAREEQYF
TGTGCCAGCAGCTATCAGGGGGCGAGAGAGGAGCAGTACTTC
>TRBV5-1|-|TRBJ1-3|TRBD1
CASSSQGAGNTIYF
TGCGCCAGCAGCTCACAGGGGGCTGGAAACACCATATATTTT
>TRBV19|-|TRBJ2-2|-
CASKDRNTGELFF
TGTGCCAGTAAGGACAGGAACACCGGGGAGCTGTTTTTT